This T cell receptor (beta chain) was found in a study of cytomegalovirus exposure and HLA in healthy donors (dated by TCRdb to about 2017). Background on the whole study: An earlier analysis of roughly 630 of the donors reported approximately 290 Gb of sequence data and 100 million to 130 million unique TCR beta sequences from 150 million to 200 million T cells. An earlier analysis of 587 of the donors used high-throughput TCR beta sequencing to judge whether each TCR beta V gene segment behaved as functional or pseudogenic. Every repertoire in the discovery cohort had been generated on one and the same sequencing platform. To study patterns of TCR occurrence, a later analysis re-analyzed previously published TCR beta repertoires from 666 donors and added high-resolution HLA genotyping. Of the 300 to 450 genotyped donors, over 65% fell in the genetic ancestry cluster associated with self-reported Caucasian donors. Rather than using new phenotypic data, the later analysis identified candidate immune exposures from TCR beta sequences and from how often those sequences occurred across donors. Donor age, sex, ethnicity and CMV serostatus were collected together with the repertoire data. The T cell repertoires of around 730 subjects were profiled by immunosequencing and related to cytomegalovirus serostatus. An early release covering 550 to 650 HLA-typed donors comprised approximately 290 gigabases of sequencing data and approximately 85 million unique TCR sequences. To predict cytomegalovirus infection status, the study combined high-throughput TCR immunosequencing, statistical association of individual TCRs with disease status, and machine learning. The study aimed to test whether signatures of past pathogen exposure could be identified by cataloging public T cell receptors. A later genetic analysis took genome-wide SNP genotypes for about 55% of the 666 donors and used that subset as a discovery cohort. Along with the roughly 670-subject first cohort, a separate validation cohort of over a hundred different subjects was used. Typing coverage varied by locus: 629-630 donors for A, B, C, DRB1 and DQB1; 500 to 550 for DQA1; about 600 for DPA1; approximately 490 for DPB1. HLA typing included class I and class II loci at four-digit resolution. Among 300 to 450 genotyped donors of the cohort, an average of around 240,000 unique TCR beta nucleotide sequences were sequenced per donor, 15% to 20% of them non-productive. A handful of DR-DQ haplotypes were treated as single units for association and clustering because of strong linkage in the cohort. Results the study describes overall, beyond this receptor: Several of the top co-occurrence clusters appeared to be linked to parvovirus B19, influenza, CMV and Epstein-Barr virus, according to a later analysis. Because HLA typing was missing for some donors at each locus, association tests included only the typed subset. Specific HLA alleles were associated with over 15,000 TCR beta sequences at a false discovery rate of 0.05 in a later analysis. Most TCR sequences were observed very rarely across donors, whereas some public TCRs were present in many individuals. A later analysis found that most CMV-associated TCR beta chains appeared HLA-restricted, with HLA associations seemingly driven largely by CMV exposure. Because counts were too low, approximately 15 rarely observed V segments, including chromosome 9 orphons, were excluded from the earlier analysis of several hundred of the donors. Correlated functional status among segregating V segments might be attributable to linkage disequilibrium, but an unknown experimental factor could not be ruled out. The only immune exposure information available for the cohort was CMV serostatus. In a later genetic analysis, a missense DCLRE1C variant was associated with V-gene and J-gene trimming of TCR beta chains, and the association was replicated in an independent cohort. According to the authors, the approach could potentially be generalized to other disease states and immunological phenotypes. In an earlier analysis of roughly 500 of the donors, most TCR beta V segments appeared in productive rearrangements about 90% or about 30% of the time, broadly matching IMGT annotations. When HLA alleles, especially DR and DQ, strongly co-occurred, TCR associations were difficult to assign to individual alleles. A cluster of highly shared sequence variants was judged likely to be a technical artifact of the sequencing pipeline. In a later analysis, HLA-associated TCR beta chains showed more clonal expansion and lower generation probabilities than non-associated chains that were equally common. A further reported finding was that TCR beta sequences accurately predicted the HLA-A and HLA-B alleles for most subjects in the first cohort. The cohort was sequenced for TCR beta chains only, and without alpha or paired-chain data the features that could be detected were limited. A few of the identified cytomegalovirus-associated TCR beta chains were confirmed in vitro to be specific for cytomegalovirus antigens. In the study, roughly 160 TCR beta chains were listed as associated with cytomegalovirus. According to a later genetic analysis, donors in an Asian-associated ancestry cluster had fewer N-insertions in productive TCRs than the approximately 630-donor mean. Presence/absence analyses assumed roughly uniform sequencing depth across donors, an assumption that may not hold. The 87-base-pair reads could not distinguish some IMGT-functional V segments, including TRBV6-2 and TRBV6-3, so those segments were excluded. In a later analysis, the rate of TCR association differed among HLA loci, with DRB1 alleles having the most associated TCRs and HLA-C alleles having the fewest. Cytomegalovirus status was reported to be diagnosed by the classifier with high specificity and sensitivity in both the original and validation cohorts.

Spanning cysteine to phenylalanine, the CDR3 consists of 15 amino acids. Only CDR3 DNA is held: 45 bases, read in frame from base 1. The junction shows trimming of 5 bases on V and 4 bases on J, and the gene matches do not reach 8 bases of it. CDR1 and CDR2, looked up from the germline V gene (reference sequence), are MNHEY and SMNVEV. The cohort was made up of hundreds of healthy bone marrow donors. All cohort members were sampled while nominally healthy, although unrecorded immune exposures were likely present. The donor tested CMV seronegative, placing the donor among the approximately 400 seronegative members of the cohort. Every donor gave a peripheral blood sample, and the peripheral blood mononuclear cells from that sample were used for TCR beta sequencing. The Qiagen DNeasy Blood Extraction Kit was used to extract genomic DNA from the blood cell samples. The library was generated by the immunoSEQ multiplex PCR assay. For the multiplex PCR, a mixture combining 60 forward primers for TCR Vbeta segments and 13 reverse primers for TCR Jbeta segments was used. The CDR3 region of rearranged TCR beta genes was amplified from genomic DNA with a multiplex PCR assay. On the Illumina HiSeq System, the amplified TCR beta libraries were sequenced as 87-base-pair reads. In the paper's pipeline: In a later analysis, tens of millions of unique TCR beta chains were counted across the approximately 670 repertoires, and roughly 11 million of these chains were shared by at least two donors. Raw reads were error-corrected and collapsed into unique sequences by a nearest-neighbor algorithm in which closely related sequences were merged to remove PCR and sequencing errors. CDR3 sequences were aligned to IMGT reference sequences to assign V, D and J gene segments. Each retained sequence needed at least a six-nucleotide match to both a V gene segment and a J gene segment. Rearrangements were called productive when the CDR3 lacked stop codons and stayed in frame with V and J; all others were non-productive. Following IMGT convention, CDR3 was defined as the stretch from the second conserved V-encoded cysteine up to the conserved J-encoded phenylalanine. The earlier analysis of 587 of the donors excluded any sequence lacking an unambiguous match to a single V gene segment. In an earlier analysis of 450 to 700 of the donors, V segments were called functional above 56.7% productive rearrangements and were called segregating when the between-donor standard deviation exceeded 5%. A statistical classification framework was built for diagnosing cytomegalovirus status from the catalog of TCR beta chain sequences. In a later analysis, V and J genes were assigned by comparing TCR nucleotide sequences against IMGT/GENE-DB human TR gene sequences. Using the TCRdist pipeline, a later analysis assigned CDR3 sequences along with most-parsimonious VDJ recombination scenarios. In a later analysis, every TCR beta chain was defined by the combination of its CDR3 amino acid sequence and its V-gene family, and reads without a unique V-gene family were dropped. To address suspected cross-contamination and a sequencing artifact, a later analysis removed a few hundred highly shared, low-generation-probability nucleotide sequences. In a later analysis, a clonal expansion index was calculated for each public chain from normalized within-repertoire ranks of inferred template counts. In a later analysis, generation probabilities were computed using a VDJ recombination model fitted to out-of-frame rearrangements, and the results were checked against IGoR. Hypergeometric tests were used in a later analysis to score TCR-TCR, TCR-HLA and TCR-CMV co-occurrence, with a repertoire-size bias correction applied to the TCR pairs. To estimate false discovery rates, a later analysis permuted the HLA or CMV assignments 20 times. In a later analysis, co-occurring TCRs were grouped using DBSCAN, with TCRdist sequence similarity added in when clustering inside HLA-allele-positive subsets. For co-occurrence clustering, repertoires with fewer than 30,000 or more than 120,000 public chains were excluded, along with five repertoires with anomalous nucleotide sharing. Sourced from immuneACCESS, this table was stored by TCRdb with only in-frame sequences that have V and J called. A share of the clones is absent; for the studies checked, an unresolved V gene accounts for under half, and the remainder has no known explanation. That table supplies the V and J calls and clone size; D and trimming were determined from the DNA. This sample's clone table shows more than 130,000 clones. The top ten constitute 2% to 3% of the sample.

Note on this clone: Its cognate antigen has yet to be identified.

This clonotype was obtained from a middle-aged man in good health and CMV-seronegative. The chain links TRBV27 with TRBJ2-7; 10 bases in between match TRBD1. What was sequenced was PBMCs. The nucleotides are TGTGCCAGCAGTCTGGCCGGGACAGGGGCGTACGAGCAGTACTTC. The encoded protein is CASSLAGTGAYEQYF.